A selection of T cell receptor beta chains follows, all from one sample in a study of blood T cell repertoires in COVID-19. Libraries were prepared by immunoSEQ multiplex PCR; TCRdb keeps only in-frame clonotypes and omits some of them. Of roughly 400,000 clones listed, about 87% are singletons. Sequencing input: PBMCs or T cells enriched from blood (not recorded which). The receptors here all came from a woman between 45 and 60 years old who had recovered from COVID-19. CDR3s include the opening cysteine and the closing phenylalanine or tryptophan. Each record gives: clone size, V gene, D gene, J gene, CDR3 protein, CDR3 DNA. A D gene is named only where the DNA matches it firmly. For some rows the clone size is stated as once, few or many, or as a class when expanded; others skip it.

clone_size: .
v_call: TRBV6-5
d_call: TRBD1
j_call: TRBJ1-1
cdr3_aa: CASSPRDRARTEAFF
cdr3_nt: TGTGCCAGCTCCCCCCGGGACAGGGCTCGCACTGAAGCTTTCTTT

clone_size: .
v_call: TRBV7-2
d_call: .
j_call: TRBJ2-1
cdr3_aa: CASRPSSNNEQFF
cdr3_nt: TGTGCCAGCAGACCGTCGAGCAACAATGAGCAGTTCTTC

clone_size: .
v_call: TRBV27
d_call: .
j_call: TRBJ2-2
cdr3_aa: CASSFDSRTGELFF
cdr3_nt: TGTGCCAGCAGTTTCGACAGCAGAACCGGGGAGCTGTTTTTT

clone_size: .
v_call: TRBV5-1
d_call: .
j_call: TRBJ2-7
cdr3_aa: CASSSPGGVRDEQYF
cdr3_nt: TGCGCCAGCAGCTCCCCCGGGGGAGTCAGGGACGAGCAGTACTTC

clone_size: .
v_call: TRBV7-2
d_call: .
j_call: TRBJ1-5
cdr3_aa: CASSTGLLQPQHF
cdr3_nt: TGTGCCAGCAGTACAGGGCTTCTTCAGCCCCAGCATTTT

clone_size: .
v_call: TRBV12-3/TRBV12-4
d_call: TRBD1
j_call: TRBJ2-7
cdr3_aa: CASKRTGSYEQYF
cdr3_nt: TGTGCCAGCAAGAGGACAGGGTCCTACGAGCAGTACTTC

clone_size: .
v_call: TRBV11-2
d_call: TRBD1
j_call: TRBJ1-5
cdr3_aa: CASSFGQGFDQPQHF
cdr3_nt: TGTGCCAGCAGCTTTGGACAGGGGTTCGATCAGCCCCAGCATTTT

clone_size: .
v_call: TRBV7-9
d_call: TRBD1
j_call: TRBJ1-2
cdr3_aa: CASSLVQGAVYGYTF
cdr3_nt: TGTGCCAGCAGCTTAGTACAGGGGGCGGTCTATGGCTACACCTTC

clone_size: .
v_call: TRBV12-3/TRBV12-4
d_call: TRBD1
j_call: TRBJ1-1
cdr3_aa: CASSTRGDTEAFF
cdr3_nt: TGTGCCAGCAGTACCAGGGGGGACACTGAAGCTTTCTTT

clone_size: .
v_call: TRBV29-1
d_call: TRBD1
j_call: TRBJ1-2
cdr3_aa: CSVEDRVGTGILRGYGYTF
cdr3_nt: TGCAGCGTTGAAGATCGTGTCGGGACAGGGATCCTTAGGGGCTATGGCTACACCTTC

clone_size: .
v_call: TRBV5-1
d_call: .
j_call: TRBJ1-1
cdr3_aa: CASSFEGSGTEAFF
cdr3_nt: TGCGCCAGCAGCTTTGAGGGCTCGGGGACTGAAGCTTTCTTT

clone_size: .
v_call: TRBV2
d_call: .
j_call: TRBJ1-2
cdr3_aa: CASRSDGGYTF
cdr3_nt: TGTGCCAGTCGAAGCGACGGTGGCTACACCTTC

clone_size: .
v_call: TRBV5-1
d_call: .
j_call: TRBJ2-2
cdr3_aa: CASSLWDTNTGELFF
cdr3_nt: TGCGCCAGCAGCTTGTGGGACACGAACACCGGGGAGCTGTTTTTT

clone_size: .
v_call: TRBV19
d_call: .
j_call: TRBJ1-4
cdr3_aa: CASSIERKLFF
cdr3_nt: TGTGCCAGTAGTATCGAGAGAAAACTGTTTTTT

clone_size: once
v_call: TRBV7-2
d_call: .
j_call: TRBJ1-2
cdr3_aa: CASSPLTGLYGYTF
cdr3_nt: TGTGCCAGCAGCCCTTTGACGGGACTCTATGGCTACACCTTC

clone_size: once
v_call: TRBV12-3/TRBV12-4
d_call: .
j_call: TRBJ1-1
cdr3_aa: CASRYGRNTEAFF
cdr3_nt: TGTGCCAGCAGGTACGGGAGGAACACTGAAGCTTTCTTT

clone_size: .
v_call: TRBV3-1/TRBV3-2
d_call: TRBD1
j_call: TRBJ2-5
cdr3_aa: CASRPGDRGGKETQYF
cdr3_nt: TGTGCCAGCAGGCCAGGCGACAGGGGCGGAAAAGAGACCCAGTACTTC

clone_size: .
v_call: TRBV18
d_call: TRBD1
j_call: TRBJ1-1
cdr3_aa: CATRPGQGPYEAFF
cdr3_nt: TGTGCCACCCGACCGGGACAGGGCCCATATGAAGCTTTCTTT

clone_size: once
v_call: TRBV28
d_call: .
j_call: TRBJ1-2
cdr3_aa: CASSSPGPGGGYTF
cdr3_nt: TGTGCCAGCAGTTCCCCGGGACCGGGGGGGGGCTACACCTTC

clone_size: once
v_call: TRBV12-3/TRBV12-4
d_call: .
j_call: TRBJ1-1
cdr3_aa: CASTILKETFF
cdr3_nt: TGTGCCAGCACCATACTGAAAGAAACTTTCTTT

clone_size: .
v_call: TRBV25-1
d_call: TRBD1
j_call: TRBJ1-2
cdr3_aa: CASSGPGQGGSYTF
cdr3_nt: TGTGCCAGCAGTGGACCGGGACAGGGCGGGAGCTACACCTTC

clone_size: .
v_call: TRBV9
d_call: TRBD1
j_call: TRBJ2-7
cdr3_aa: CASSAATVPGGTGGNKQYF
cdr3_nt: TGTGCCAGCAGCGCCGCTACAGTTCCTGGTGGGACAGGGGGCAACAAGCAGTACTTC